This T cell receptor (beta chain) was retrieved from a study of regulatory T cells in long-lasting Graves disease (dated by TCRdb to the early 2020s). Context from the whole study: Antithyroid drugs had been taken for less than 3 months by newly diagnosed Graves' disease patients. Patients with persistent Graves' disease were compared with patients with newly diagnosed Graves' disease using TCR sequencing and RNA sequencing of peripheral blood. The study took place in China and was registered as a clinical trial. A total of roughly 35 samples underwent TCR sequencing: about 13 from persistent and around 20 from newly diagnosed Graves' disease patients.

Summary of the overall study and its limitations: More public clonotypes were shared among persistent patients (under 3,000) than among newly diagnosed patients (more than 900). As a limitation, the authors acknowledged that the small sample size may reduce accuracy. Only peripheral blood was studied, because thyroid tissue, the primary lesion, was inaccessible. Persistent disease showed preferential use of TRBV28, TRBJ1-2 and TRBJ2-5, whereas newly diagnosed disease favored TRBV20-1 and TRBJ2-1. Persistent Graves' disease patients showed lower TCR Shannon entropy and fewer highly expanded clones than newly diagnosed patients, suggesting clonal expansion. Sequencing and analysis were restricted to the TCR beta chain.

The intended sense of this specimen's time point label: newly diagnosed GD, antithyroid drugs for less than 3 months. For both TCR sequencing and RNA sequencing, RNA was extracted from PBMCs in TRIzol. The diagnosis of Graves' disease was made according to American Thyroid Association guidelines. Patients for the study were recruited at an endocrinology department in Xi'an, China. Each patient gave roughly 8.4 milliliters of peripheral blood, collected in an EDTA anticoagulant tube. Ficoll Paque Plus density gradient separation was used to isolate PBMCs, and no further T cell sorting was done. An Agilent 2100 Bioanalyzer and agarose gel were used to assess RNA quality, and a NanoDrop 2000 was used to measure RNA concentration. The germline V gene (reference sequence) gives CDR1 as MNHEY and CDR2 as SMNVEV. Trimming removed 3 bases from V and 1 base from J, leaving 18 bases between the germline ends. CDR3 length: 17 amino acids, cysteine to phenylalanine. The DNA shown is the 51-base CDR3, in frame from base 1.

This clonotype was counted at least ten times. Its antigen remains unidentified. No quality values exist for individual bases; no much larger clone is one base distant. The library was obtained by multiplex PCR. The data were produced on an Illumina HiSeq 4000. TCR beta libraries were built with iRepertoire HTBI primers and Arm-PCR amplification of CDR3 regions. Before sequencing, the PCR products underwent gel purification. Regarding the original processing steps: Across samples, fewer than 70 TRBV and 15 or so TRBJ segments were identified and used for gene usage analysis of CDR3 amino acid clonotypes. COPE and FqMerger were used to merge filtered high-quality paired reads into contigs. BLAST was used to align contigs to the IMGT TRBV, TRBD and TRBJ reference genes, and CDR3 was defined following IMGT. Any clonotype with a frequency above 0.1% was classified as a highly expanded clone. Shannon entropy was used to measure repertoire diversity, and the Gini coefficient was used to measure V-J evenness. A clonotype was considered public if more than one individual shared it. The raw public reads went through TCRdb reprocessing: fastp at Q25, MiXCR clone calling, in-frame beta chains kept. A single entry per CDR3 protein holds the most common genes and DNA from its merged rows. The V and J calls shown here were made by TCRdb, not taken from the authors' results. This sample has 450,000 to 600,000 distinct CDR3 sequences in its table, and 15% to 20% of those were observed once. Together, the top ten hold more than 9% of the sample.

These data were likewise used in another study, on T cells in Graves' hyperthyroidism and ophthalmopathy. As the second study states: Graves' hyperthyroidism was defined as stable when no progression to ophthalmopathy occurred over 18 months of follow-up. Hyperthyroidism patients were newly diagnosed, had a disease duration of under 2 months, and were aged 18 to 65 years. The study excluded patients with uncontrolled infections, other autoimmune diseases, pregnancy or lactation. Diagnoses were based on clinical symptoms, serum thyroxine and TRAb, thyroid ultrasound and orbital computed tomography. A first-round RT-PCR of the TCR CDR3 used the HTBI primer set with the Qiagen OneStep RT-PCR kit. Most expanded thyroid clonotypes (frequency above 0.001) were also detected in blood, a finding suggesting that blood repertoires may reflect thyroid immune responses. A 13 V-J signature model separated ophthalmopathy from stable hyperthyroidism, with 87.88% sensitivity and about 81% specificity in cross-validation and 80%/75% in testing. In validation, the model predicted progression to ophthalmopathy with 65% to 71% sensitivity and about 73% specificity, a median of about 6.7 months before onset. To identify TCR V-J signatures that set the groups apart, the researchers used a discovery cohort of approximately 98 patients, made up of under 45 with Graves' ophthalmopathy and 55 to 65 with stable Graves' hyperthyroidism. Prospective prediction of ophthalmopathy was tested in an independent validation cohort of 18 to 20 hyperthyroidism patients and 15 to 17 patients who later progressed to ophthalmopathy. The 90 to 100 discovery patients were randomly divided into training and test sets at a 7:3 ratio. In six Graves' hyperthyroidism patients, the study also compared T-cell repertoires from thyroid tissue with T-cell repertoires from blood. Once sampling was done, hyperthyroidism patients were given methimazole at a starting dose of 30 mg daily, whereas ophthalmopathy patients were given high-dose intravenous methylprednisolone. Libraries were constructed in a second round of multiplex PCR, after which size selection and purification were carried out. Paired-end sequencing of the libraries was performed with 100 bp reads on an Illumina HiSeq2000. SOAPnuke was used to process the raw data, with reads discarded if the reads contained adapters or uncalled bases, had a mean Phred below 15, or lacked an exact constant-primer or identifier match. High-quality paired reads were merged using COPE v1.2.5, and each unique nucleotide sequence was defined as a clonotype. Clonotypes were aligned to IMGT TRBV, TRBD and TRBJ reference segments using MiTCR v1.1. Only V-J combinations with frequency above 0.0001, covering about 99% of repertoires, were analysed. The TCS score was defined as the ratio of F50 (clonal expansion) to E x V (chaos), calculated using BLOSUM62-based TCRdist between CDR3 peptides within each V-J. Welch's t-statistics and random forest reduced around 510 V-J features to 10 to 15, which were used in a naive Bayes classifier (R e1071). Sample size was not statistically predetermined, and blinding of investigators to group allocation was not performed. The paper reports TCR Vbeta CDR3 sequencing of 140 or so peripheral blood samples: approximately 43 ophthalmopathy, roughly 74 hyperthyroidism and around 17 progressor patients.

The material was peripheral blood mononuclear cells (PBMCs), obtained at new diagnosis, from a patient treated with antithyroid drugs. The TCR sequence derives from a man in his forties with Graves disease. Donor details come from another sample of the same person, matched by shared clones. In this chain, TRBV27 is recombined with TRBJ1-2; D gene: possibly TRBD1, on 6 matching bases. In nucleotides, the sequence is TGTGCCAGCAGTTTCAATGGACAGAGGAGTTTTAACTATGGCTACACCTTC. This yields the protein CASSFNGQRSFNYGYTF.